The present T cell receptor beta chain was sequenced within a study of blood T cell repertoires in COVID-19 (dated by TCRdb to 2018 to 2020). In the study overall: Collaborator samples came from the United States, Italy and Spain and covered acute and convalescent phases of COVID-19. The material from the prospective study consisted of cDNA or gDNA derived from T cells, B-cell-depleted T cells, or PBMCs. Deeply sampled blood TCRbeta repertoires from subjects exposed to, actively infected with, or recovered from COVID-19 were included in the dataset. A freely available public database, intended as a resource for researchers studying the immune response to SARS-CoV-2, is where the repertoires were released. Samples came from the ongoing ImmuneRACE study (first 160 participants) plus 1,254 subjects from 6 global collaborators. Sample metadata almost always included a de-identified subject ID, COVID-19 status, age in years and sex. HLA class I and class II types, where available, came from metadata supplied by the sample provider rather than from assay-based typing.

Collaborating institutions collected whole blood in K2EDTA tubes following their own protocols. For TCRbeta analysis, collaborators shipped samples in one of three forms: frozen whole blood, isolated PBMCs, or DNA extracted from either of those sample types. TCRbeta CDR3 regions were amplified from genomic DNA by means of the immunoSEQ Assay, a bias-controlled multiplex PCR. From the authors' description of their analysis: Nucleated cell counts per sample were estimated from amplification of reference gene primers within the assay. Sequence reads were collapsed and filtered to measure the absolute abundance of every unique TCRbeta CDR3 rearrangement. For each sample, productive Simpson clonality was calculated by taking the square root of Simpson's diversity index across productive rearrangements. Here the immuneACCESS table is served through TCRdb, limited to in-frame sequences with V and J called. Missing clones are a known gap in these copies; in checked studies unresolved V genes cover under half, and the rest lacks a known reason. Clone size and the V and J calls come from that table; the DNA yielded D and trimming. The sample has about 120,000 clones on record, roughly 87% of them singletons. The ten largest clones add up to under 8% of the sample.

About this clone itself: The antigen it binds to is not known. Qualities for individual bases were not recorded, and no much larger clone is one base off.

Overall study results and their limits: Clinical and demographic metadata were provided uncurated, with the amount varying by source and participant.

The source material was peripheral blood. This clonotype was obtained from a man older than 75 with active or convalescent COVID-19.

CDR3 loop: CASSEDRGEVYGYTF. The sequenced DNA is TGTGCCAGCAGTGAGGACAGGGGCGAGGTATATGGCTACACCTTC. The sequence is built from TRBV2 and TRBJ1-2, and TRBD1 matches 9 of the central bases. The CDR3 measures 15 amino acids from cysteine to phenylalanine. Just CDR3 DNA is preserved here, 45 bases in frame from base 1. From the germline V gene, CDR1 is SNHLY and CDR2 is FYNNEI. Relative to germline, V is missing 3 bases and J is missing 5 bases, with 7 bases of the junction outside any gene match.